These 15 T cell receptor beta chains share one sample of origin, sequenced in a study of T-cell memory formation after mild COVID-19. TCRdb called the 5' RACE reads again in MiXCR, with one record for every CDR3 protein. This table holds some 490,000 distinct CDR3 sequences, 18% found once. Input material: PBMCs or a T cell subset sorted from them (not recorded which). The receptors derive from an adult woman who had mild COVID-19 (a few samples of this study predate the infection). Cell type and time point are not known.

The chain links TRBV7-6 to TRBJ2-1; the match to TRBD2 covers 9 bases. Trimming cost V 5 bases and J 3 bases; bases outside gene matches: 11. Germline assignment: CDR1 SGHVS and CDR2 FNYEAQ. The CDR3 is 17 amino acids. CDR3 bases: TGTGCCAGCAGCCCGATTTTAGCGGGAGAAAGCTACAATGAGCAGTTCTTC. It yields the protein CASSPILAGESYNEQFF.

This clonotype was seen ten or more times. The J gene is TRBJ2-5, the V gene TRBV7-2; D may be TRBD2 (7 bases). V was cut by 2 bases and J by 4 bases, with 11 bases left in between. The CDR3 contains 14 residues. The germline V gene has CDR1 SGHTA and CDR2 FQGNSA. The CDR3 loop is CASSLMGGGETQYF. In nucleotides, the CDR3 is TGTGCCAGCAGCTTAATGGGAGGGGGAGAGACCCAGTACTTC.

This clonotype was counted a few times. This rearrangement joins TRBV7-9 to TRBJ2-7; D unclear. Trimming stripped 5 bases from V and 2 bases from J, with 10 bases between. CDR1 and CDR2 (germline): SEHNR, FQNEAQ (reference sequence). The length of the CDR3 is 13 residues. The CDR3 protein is CASSSPWAYEQYF. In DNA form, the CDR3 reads TGTGCCAGCAGCAGCCCCTGGGCCTACGAGCAGTACTTC.

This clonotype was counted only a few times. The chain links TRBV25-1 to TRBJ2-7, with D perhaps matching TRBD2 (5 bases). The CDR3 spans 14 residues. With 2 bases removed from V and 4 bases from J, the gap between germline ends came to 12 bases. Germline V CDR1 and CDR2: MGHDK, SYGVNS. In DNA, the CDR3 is TGTGCCAGCAGTGAACTGTTAGAGGGATACGAGCAGTACTTC. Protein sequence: CASSELLEGYEQYF.

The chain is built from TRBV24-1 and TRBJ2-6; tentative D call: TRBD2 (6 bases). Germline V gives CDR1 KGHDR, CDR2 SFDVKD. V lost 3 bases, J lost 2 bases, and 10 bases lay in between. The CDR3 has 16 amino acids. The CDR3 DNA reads TGTGCCACCAGTGATCCTGCGGGGACTGGGGCCAACGTCCTGACTTTC. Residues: CATSDPAGTGANVLTF.

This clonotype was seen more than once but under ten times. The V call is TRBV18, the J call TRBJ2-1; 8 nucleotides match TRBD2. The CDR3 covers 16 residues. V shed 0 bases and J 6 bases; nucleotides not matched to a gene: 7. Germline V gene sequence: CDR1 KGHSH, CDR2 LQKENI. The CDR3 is CASSPPNGGAGNEQFF. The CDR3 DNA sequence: TGTGCCAGCTCACCACCGAACGGGGGGGCCGGCAATGAGCAGTTCTTC.

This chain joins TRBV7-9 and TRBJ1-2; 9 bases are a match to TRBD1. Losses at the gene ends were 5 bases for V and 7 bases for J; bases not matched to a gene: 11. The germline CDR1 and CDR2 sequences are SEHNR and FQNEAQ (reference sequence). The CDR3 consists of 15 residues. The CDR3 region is CASSPVGQGLSGYTF. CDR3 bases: TGTGCCAGCAGCCCTGTCGGACAGGGGTTGAGTGGCTACACCTTC.

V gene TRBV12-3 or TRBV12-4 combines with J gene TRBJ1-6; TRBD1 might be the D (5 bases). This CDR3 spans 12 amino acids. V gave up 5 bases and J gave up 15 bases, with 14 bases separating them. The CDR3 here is CASSPNWTFLHF. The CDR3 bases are TGTGCCAGCAGTCCTAACTGGACATTCCTCCACTTT.

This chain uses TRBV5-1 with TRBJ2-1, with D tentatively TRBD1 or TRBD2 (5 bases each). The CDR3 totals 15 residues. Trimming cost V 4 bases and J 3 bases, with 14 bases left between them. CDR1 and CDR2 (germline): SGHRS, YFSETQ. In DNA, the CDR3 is TGCGCCAGCAGCAGGGACCGAGATAACTACAATGAGCAGTTCTTC. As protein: CASSRDRDNYNEQFF. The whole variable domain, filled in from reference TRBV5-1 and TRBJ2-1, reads KAGVTQTPRYLIKTRGQQVTLSCSPISGHRSVSWYQQTPGQGLQFLFEYFSETQRNKGNFPGRFSGRQFSNSRSEMNVSTLELGDSALYLCASSRDRDNYNEQFFGPGTRLTVL.

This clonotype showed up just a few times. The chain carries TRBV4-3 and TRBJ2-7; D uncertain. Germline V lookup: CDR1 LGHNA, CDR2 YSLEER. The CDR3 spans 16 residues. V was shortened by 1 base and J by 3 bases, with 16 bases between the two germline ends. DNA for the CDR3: TGCGCCAGCAGCCAAGGTGAACGACTCCCAGACTACGAGCAGTACTTC. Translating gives CASSQGERLPDYEQYF.

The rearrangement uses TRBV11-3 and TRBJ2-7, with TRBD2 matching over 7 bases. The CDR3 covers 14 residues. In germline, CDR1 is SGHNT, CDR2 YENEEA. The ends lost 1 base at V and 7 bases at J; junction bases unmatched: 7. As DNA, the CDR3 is TGTGCCAGCAGCTTAGGACCGGGAGCGGGGGAGCAGTACTTC. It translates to CASSLGPGAGEQYF.

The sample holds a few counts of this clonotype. DNA of the CDR3: TGTGCCACCAGTGATCCCGCCCAGGACAATGAGCAGTTCTTC. Its protein is CATSDPAQDNEQFF. The chain combines TRBV24-1 with TRBJ2-1, with no clear D. Germline V lookup: CDR1 KGHDR, CDR2 SFDVKD. Trimming removed 3 bases from V and 5 bases from J, with 10 bases in between. There are 14 residues in the CDR3.

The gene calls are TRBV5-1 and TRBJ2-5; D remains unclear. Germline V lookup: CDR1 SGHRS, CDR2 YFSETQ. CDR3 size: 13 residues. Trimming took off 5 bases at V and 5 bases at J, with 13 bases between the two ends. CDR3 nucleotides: TGCGCCAGCAGGACCGTCCGGTTCGAGACCCAGTACTTC. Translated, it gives CASRTVRFETQYF.

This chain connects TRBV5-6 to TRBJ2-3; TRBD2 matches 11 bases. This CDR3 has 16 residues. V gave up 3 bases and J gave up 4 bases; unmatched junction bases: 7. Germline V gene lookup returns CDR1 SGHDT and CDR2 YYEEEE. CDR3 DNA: TGTGCCAGCAGCTCCAAACTAGCGGGAGCATCAGATACGCAGTATTTT. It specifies CASSSKLAGASDTQYF.

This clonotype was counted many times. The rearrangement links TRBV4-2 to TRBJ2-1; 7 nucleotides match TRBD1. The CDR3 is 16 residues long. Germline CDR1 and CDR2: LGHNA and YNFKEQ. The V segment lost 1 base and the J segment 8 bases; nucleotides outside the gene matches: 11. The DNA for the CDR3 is TGTGCCAGCAGCCAAGTAAATAAAGGGGGCGCAGATGAGCAGTTCTTC. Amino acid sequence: CASSQVNKGGADEQFF.